This TCR beta chain was sequenced during a study of T cells in Graves' hyperthyroidism and ophthalmopathy. Study results and caveats: Peripheral blood also featured most of the thyroid clonotypes expanded above 0.001. Through a model of 13 V-J features, ophthalmopathy was separated from stable hyperthyroidism.

The investigators amplified TCR beta CDR3 regions from RNA transcripts. Researchers ran a first-round RT-PCR on the TCR CDR3 using the HTBI primer set. Via MiXCR, TCRdb re-called the multiplex PCR reads, giving one row per CDR3 protein. The sample carries about 770,000 distinct CDR3 sequences, under 20% recorded once. Worth noting for this clonotype: What it recognizes is unknown.

Trimming took off 6 bases at V and 7 bases at J, with 13 bases between the two ends. Germline V gene lookup returns CDR1 SGHNT and CDR2 YENEEA. CDR3 length: 13 amino acids. The TCR was taken from a woman aged 45-65 years with Graves' hyperthyroidism that later progressed to Graves' ophthalmopathy. Specimen: blood. V gene TRBV11-3 combines with J gene TRBJ2-1; D assignment may be TRBD1 or TRBD2 (6 bases each). The CDR3 loop is CASSRSGANEQFF. CDR3 coding DNA: TGTGCCAGCAGTCGCTCGGGGGCAAATGAGCAGTTCTTC.